This T cell receptor beta chain was recorded in a study of neurological immune-mediated disorders. Broader study findings: Among expanded clones, no CDR3 amino acid sequences were shared across subjects, a pattern suggesting private repertoires in all groups. It was HTLV-1-associated myelopathy that showed the most TCR clonal expansion, while multiple sclerosis showed the least, falling below healthy controls.

With 10-nucleotide random UMIs included, cDNA was synthesized by 5'RACE. TCRdb ran MiXCR on the 5' RACE reads and lists one entry per CDR3 protein. The repertoire includes about 84,000 distinct CDR3 sequences, 4.3% of them detected once, and 5.7% sits in the top ten. Time point of the sample: longitudinal time-point 3. The unsorted libraries had their origin in 2 million PBMCs stored at -80 C. The V end was cut by 2 bases, the J end by 0 bases, with 20 bases between. This CDR3 contains 19 residues. The V gene's germline CDR1 is DFQATT and CDR2 SNEGSKA (reference sequence). This clonotype came up many times. Its cognate antigen is unknown.

The sequence came from an older woman with multiple sclerosis. V usage is TRBV20-1 and J usage is TRBJ2-6; perhaps TRBD2 as D (5 bases). Specimen: PBMCs. CDR3 DNA sequence: TGCAGTGCTAGACCCCCGGTGGGCGGGCCTACCTCTGGGGCCAACGTCCTGACTTTC. As protein: CSARPPVGGPTSGANVLTF.